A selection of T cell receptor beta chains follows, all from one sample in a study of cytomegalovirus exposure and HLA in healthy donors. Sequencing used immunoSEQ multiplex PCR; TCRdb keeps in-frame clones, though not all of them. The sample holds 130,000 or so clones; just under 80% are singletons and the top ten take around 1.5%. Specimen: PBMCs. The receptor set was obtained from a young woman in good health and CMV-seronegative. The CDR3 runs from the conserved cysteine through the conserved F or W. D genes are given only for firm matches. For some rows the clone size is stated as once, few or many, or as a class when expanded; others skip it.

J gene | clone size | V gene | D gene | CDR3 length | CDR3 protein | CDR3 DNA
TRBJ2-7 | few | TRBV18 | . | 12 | CASSLDSIEQYF | TGTGCCAGCTCACTCGACAGCATCGAGCAGTACTTC
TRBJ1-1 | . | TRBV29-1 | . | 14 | CSVDRTVLNTEAFF | TGCAGCGTTGACCGGACAGTCTTGAACACTGAAGCTTTCTTT
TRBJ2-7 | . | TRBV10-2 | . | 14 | CASSEPGHRYEQYF | TGCGCCAGCAGTGAGCCGGGACACCGCTACGAGCAGTACTTC
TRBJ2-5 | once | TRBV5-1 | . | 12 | CASSLAFETQYF | TGCGCCAGCAGCTTGGCCTTTGAGACCCAGTACTTC
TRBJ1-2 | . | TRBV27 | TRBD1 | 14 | CASSWDSRNYGYTF | TGTGCCAGCAGTTGGGACAGCCGAAACTATGGCTACACCTTC
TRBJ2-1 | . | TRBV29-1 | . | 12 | CSAGDVLNEQFF | TGCAGCGCGGGGGACGTACTCAATGAGCAGTTCTTC
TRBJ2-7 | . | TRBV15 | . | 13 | CATSSRAGYEQYF | TGTGCCACCAGCAGTCGAGCGGGTTACGAGCAGTACTTC
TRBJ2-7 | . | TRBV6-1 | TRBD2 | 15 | CASTPGLADSYEQYF | TGTGCCAGCACCCCGGGACTAGCGGACTCCTACGAGCAGTACTTC
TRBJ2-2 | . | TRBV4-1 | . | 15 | CASSRKGGVFGELFF | TGCGCCAGCAGCCGGAAAGGAGGAGTCTTCGGGGAGCTGTTTTTT
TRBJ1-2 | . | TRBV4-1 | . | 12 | CASRSSEYGYTF | TGCGCCAGCAGATCCTCCGAGTATGGCTACACCTTC
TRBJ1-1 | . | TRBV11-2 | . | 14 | CASSPRQVGAEAFF | TGTGCCAGCAGCCCTCGACAGGTTGGGGCTGAAGCTTTCTTT
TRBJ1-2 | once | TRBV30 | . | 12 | CAWSPLPGGYTF | TGTGCCTGGAGTCCCCTCCCAGGGGGCTACACCTTC
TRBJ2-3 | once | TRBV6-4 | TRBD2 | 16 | CASSESTSGRSDTQYF | TGTGCCAGCAGTGAGTCGACTAGCGGGAGGTCAGATACGCAGTATTTT
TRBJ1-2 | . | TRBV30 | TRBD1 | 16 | CAWLQLRTGQGYGYTF | TGTGCCTGGCTACAACTGAGGACAGGTCAAGGCTATGGCTACACCTTC
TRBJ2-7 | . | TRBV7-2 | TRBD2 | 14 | CASHSGRNSYEQYF | TGTGCCAGCCACAGCGGGAGAAATTCCTACGAGCAGTACTTC
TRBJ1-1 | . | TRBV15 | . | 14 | CATSNRAAMGDAFF | TGTGCCACCAGTAACAGGGCTGCGATGGGTGACGCTTTCTTT
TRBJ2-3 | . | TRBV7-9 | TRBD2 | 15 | CASSWTSGATDTQYF | TGTGCCAGCAGTTGGACTAGCGGCGCCACAGATACGCAGTATTTT
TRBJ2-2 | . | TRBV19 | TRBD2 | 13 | CAAGGGITGELFF | TGTGCAGCGGGAGGTGGGATCACCGGGGAGCTGTTTTTT
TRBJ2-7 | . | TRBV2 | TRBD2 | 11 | CASRGGPEQYF | TGTGCCAGCCGGGGAGGGCCCGAGCAGTACTTC
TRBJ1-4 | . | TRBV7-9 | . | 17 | CASSLEGPNGANEKLFF | TGTGCCAGCAGCTTAGAAGGTCCGAACGGGGCTAATGAAAAACTGTTTTTT
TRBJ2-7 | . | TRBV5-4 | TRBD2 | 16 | CASSPTLTSGTYEQYF | TGTGCCAGCAGCCCAACTCTGACTAGCGGGACCTACGAGCAGTACTTC
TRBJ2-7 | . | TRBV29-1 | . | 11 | CSAALRNEQYF | TGCAGCGCAGCACTGAGGAACGAGCAGTACTTC
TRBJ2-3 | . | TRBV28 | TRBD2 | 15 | CASSFTSAGTDTQYF | TGTGCCAGCAGTTTTACTAGCGCGGGGACAGATACGCAGTATTTT
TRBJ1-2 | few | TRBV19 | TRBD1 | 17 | CASSKTRQGTIFYGYTF | TGTGCCAGTAGTAAAACCCGACAGGGGACAATTTTCTATGGCTACACCTTC
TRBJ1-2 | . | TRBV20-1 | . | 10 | CSAWTNGYTF | TGCAGTGCCTGGACAAACGGCTACACCTTC
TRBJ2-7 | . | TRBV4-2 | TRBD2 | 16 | CASSQDGTSGSDEQYF | TGTGCCAGCAGCCAAGATGGGACTAGCGGGAGCGACGAGCAGTACTTC